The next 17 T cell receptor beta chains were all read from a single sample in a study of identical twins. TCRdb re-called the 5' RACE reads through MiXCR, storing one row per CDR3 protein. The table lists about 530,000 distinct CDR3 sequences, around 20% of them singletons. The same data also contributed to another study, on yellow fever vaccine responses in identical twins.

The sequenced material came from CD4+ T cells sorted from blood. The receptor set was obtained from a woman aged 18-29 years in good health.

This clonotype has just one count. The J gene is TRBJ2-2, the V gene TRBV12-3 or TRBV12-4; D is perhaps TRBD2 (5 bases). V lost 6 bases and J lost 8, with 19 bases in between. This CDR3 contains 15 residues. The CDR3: CASSTNLNRGGELFF. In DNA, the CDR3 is TGTGCCAGCAGCACGAACCTTAATCGAGGGGGGGAGCTGTTTTTT.

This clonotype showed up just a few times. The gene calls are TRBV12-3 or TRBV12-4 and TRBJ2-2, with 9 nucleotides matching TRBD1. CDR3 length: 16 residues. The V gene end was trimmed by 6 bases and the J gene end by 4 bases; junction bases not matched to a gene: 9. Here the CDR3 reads CASSPLGTGLTGELFF. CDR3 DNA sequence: TGTGCCAGCAGCCCTCTTGGGACAGGGCTCACCGGGGAGCTGTTTTTT.

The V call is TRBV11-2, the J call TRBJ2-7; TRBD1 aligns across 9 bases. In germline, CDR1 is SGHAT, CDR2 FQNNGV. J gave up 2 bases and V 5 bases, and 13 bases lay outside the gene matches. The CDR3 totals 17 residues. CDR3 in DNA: TGTGCCAGCAGCCTCGGGACAGGGTTTTTAACCGCCTACGAGCAGTACTTC. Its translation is CASSLGTGFLTAYEQYF.

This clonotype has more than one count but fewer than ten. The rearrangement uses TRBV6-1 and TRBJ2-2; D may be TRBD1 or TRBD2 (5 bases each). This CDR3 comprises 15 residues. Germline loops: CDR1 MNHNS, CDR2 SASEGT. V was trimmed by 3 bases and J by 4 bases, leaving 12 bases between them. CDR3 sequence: CASSDSKGSTGELFF. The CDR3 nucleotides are TGTGCCAGCAGTGATTCTAAGGGGAGCACCGGGGAGCTGTTTTTT.

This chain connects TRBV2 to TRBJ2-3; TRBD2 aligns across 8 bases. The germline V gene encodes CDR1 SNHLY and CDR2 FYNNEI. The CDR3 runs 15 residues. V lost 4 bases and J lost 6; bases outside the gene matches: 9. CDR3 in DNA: TGTGCCAGCAGTGCCCGGGAGGGATATTCGGATACGCAGTATTTT. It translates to CASSAREGYSDTQYF.

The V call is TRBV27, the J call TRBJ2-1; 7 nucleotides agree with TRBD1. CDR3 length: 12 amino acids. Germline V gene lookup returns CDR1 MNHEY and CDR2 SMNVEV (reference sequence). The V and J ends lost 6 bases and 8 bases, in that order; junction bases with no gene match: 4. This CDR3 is CASRTQGHEQFF. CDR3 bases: TGTGCCAGCAGGACACAGGGGCATGAGCAGTTCTTC.

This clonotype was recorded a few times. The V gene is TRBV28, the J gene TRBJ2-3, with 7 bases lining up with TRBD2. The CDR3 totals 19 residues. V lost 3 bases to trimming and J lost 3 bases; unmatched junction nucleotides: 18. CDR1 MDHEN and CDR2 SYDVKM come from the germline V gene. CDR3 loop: CASSFSHVVLREATDTQYF. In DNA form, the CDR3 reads TGTGCCAGCAGTTTTTCCCACGTGGTCCTACGGGAGGCGACAGATACGCAGTATTTT.

The CDR3 spells CAISKPGQKNTEAFF. CDR3 nucleotides: TGTGCCATCAGCAAGCCGGGACAGAAGAACACTGAAGCTTTCTTT. The chain recombines TRBV10-3 with TRBJ1-1; TRBD1 matches at 7 bases. The CDR3 has 15 residues. The germline V gene has CDR1 ENHRY and CDR2 SYGVKD. V lost 6 bases and J lost 1; bases outside the gene matches: 8.

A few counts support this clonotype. This chain's CDR3 is CASSPALAGHYEQYF. CDR3 DNA: TGTGCCAGCTCCCCGGCACTAGCGGGACACTACGAGCAGTACTTC. The V gene is TRBV18, the J gene TRBJ2-7; 10 nucleotides align to TRBD2. From germline, CDR1 is KGHSH and CDR2 LQKENI. Germline trimming cut 6 bases from V and 3 bases from J; bases unmatched to any gene: 8. CDR3 length: 15 residues. Together with reference TRBV18 and TRBJ2-7, the CDR3 gives the full variable domain: NAGVMQNPRHLVRRRGQEARLRCSPMKGHSHVYWYRQLPEEGLKFMVYLQKENIIDESGMPKERFSAEFPKEGPSILRIQQVVRGDSAAYFCASSPALAGHYEQYFGPGTRLTVT.

CDR3 in amino acids: CSARAGTSGLNEQFF. Written as DNA, the CDR3 is TGCAGTGCTAGAGCCGGGACTAGCGGGCTCAATGAGCAGTTCTTC. The gene calls are TRBV20-1 and TRBJ2-1, with 12 bases fitting TRBD2. The ends lost 1 base at V and 6 bases at J; junction bases unmatched: 4. This CDR3 has 15 residues. The germline V gene encodes CDR1 DFQATT and CDR2 SNEGSKA (reference sequence).

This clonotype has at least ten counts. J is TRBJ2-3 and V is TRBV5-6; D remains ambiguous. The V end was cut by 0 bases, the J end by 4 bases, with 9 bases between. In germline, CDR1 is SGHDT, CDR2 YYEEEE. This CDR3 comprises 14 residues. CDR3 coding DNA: TGTGCCAGCAGCTTGGCAACCAGTGCAGATACGCAGTATTTT. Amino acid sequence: CASSLATSADTQYF. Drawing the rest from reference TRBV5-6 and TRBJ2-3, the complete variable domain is DAGVTQSPTHLIKTRGQQVTLRCSPKSGHDTVSWYQQALGQGPQFIFQYYEEEERQRGNFPDRFSGHQFPNYSSELNVNALLLGDSALYLCASSLATSADTQYFGPGTRLTVL.

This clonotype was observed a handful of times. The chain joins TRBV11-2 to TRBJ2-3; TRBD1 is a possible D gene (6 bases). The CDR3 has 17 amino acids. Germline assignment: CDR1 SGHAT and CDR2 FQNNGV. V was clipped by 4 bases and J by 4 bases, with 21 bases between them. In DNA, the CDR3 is TGTGCCAGCAGCTCCTCTCGGGACATACTACATGCAGATACGCAGTATTTT. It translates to CASSSSRDILHADTQYF.

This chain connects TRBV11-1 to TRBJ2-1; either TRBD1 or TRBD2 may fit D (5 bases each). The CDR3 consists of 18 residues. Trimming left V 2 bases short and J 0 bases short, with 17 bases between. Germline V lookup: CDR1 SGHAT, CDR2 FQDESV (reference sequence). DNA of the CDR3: TGTGCCAGCAGCTTAAGAGGGGCGGGTACCAGCTCCTACAATGAGCAGTTCTTC. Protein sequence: CASSLRGAGTSSYNEQFF. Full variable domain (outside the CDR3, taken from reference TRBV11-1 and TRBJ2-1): EAEVAQSPRYKITEKSQAVAFWCDPISGHATLYWYRQILGQGPELLVQFQDESVVDDSQLPKDRFSAERLKGVDSTLKIQPAELGDSAMYLCASSLRGAGTSSYNEQFFGPGTRLTVL.

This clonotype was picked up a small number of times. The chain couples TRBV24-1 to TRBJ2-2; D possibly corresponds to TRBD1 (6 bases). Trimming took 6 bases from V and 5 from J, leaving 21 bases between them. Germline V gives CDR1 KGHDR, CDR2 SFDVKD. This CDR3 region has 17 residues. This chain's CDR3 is CATSRSTPGVRTGELFF. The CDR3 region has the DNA TGTGCCACCAGTAGGTCCACGCCAGGGGTGAGAACCGGGGAGCTGTTTTTT.

The CDR3, as DNA: TGTGCCAGCGCGCGGACAAATAGCAATCAGCCCCAGCATTTT. Translated, it gives CASARTNSNQPQHF. The chain recombines TRBV18 with TRBJ1-5; D may be TRBD1 (5 bases). This CDR3 is 14 amino acids long. Germline V gene sequence: CDR1 KGHSH, CDR2 LQKENI. The V end lost 8 bases, the J end lost 0 bases, and 11 bases lay between the germline ends.

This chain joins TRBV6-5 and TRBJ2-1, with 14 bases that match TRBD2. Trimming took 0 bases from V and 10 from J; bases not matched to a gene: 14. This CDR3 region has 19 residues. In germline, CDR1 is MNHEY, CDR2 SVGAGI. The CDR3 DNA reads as TGTGCCAGCAGTTACTCGACGTTGGGGGGGACTAGCGGGAGTGGGGAGCAGTTCTTC. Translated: CASSYSTLGGTSGSGEQFF.

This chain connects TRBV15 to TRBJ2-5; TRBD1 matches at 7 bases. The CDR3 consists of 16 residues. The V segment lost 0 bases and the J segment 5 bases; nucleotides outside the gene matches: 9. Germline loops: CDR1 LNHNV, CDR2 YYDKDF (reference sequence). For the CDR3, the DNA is TGTGCCACCAGCAGAGAAAAGTCTGAGGGGGCGGAGACCCAGTACTTC. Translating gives CATSREKSEGAETQYF.